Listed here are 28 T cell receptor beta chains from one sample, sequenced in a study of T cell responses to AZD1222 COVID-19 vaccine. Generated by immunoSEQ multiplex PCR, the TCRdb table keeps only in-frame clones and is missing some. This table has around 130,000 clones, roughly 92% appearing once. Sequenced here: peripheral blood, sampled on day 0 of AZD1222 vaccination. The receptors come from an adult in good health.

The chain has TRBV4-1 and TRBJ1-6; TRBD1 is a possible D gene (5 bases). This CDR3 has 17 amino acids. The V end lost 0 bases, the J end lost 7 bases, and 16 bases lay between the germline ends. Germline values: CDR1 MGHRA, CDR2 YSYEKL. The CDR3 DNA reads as TGCGCCAGCAGCCAAGATCAGGGTAGTAGGTGGAATTCACCCCTCCACTTT. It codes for CASSQDQGSRWNSPLHF.

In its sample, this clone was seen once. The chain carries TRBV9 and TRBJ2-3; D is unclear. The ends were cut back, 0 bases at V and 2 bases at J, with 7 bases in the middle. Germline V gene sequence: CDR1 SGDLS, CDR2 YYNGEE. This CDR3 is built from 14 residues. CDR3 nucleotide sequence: TGTGCCAGCAGCGTAGTTGCTTTCACAGATACGCAGTATTTT. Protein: CASSVVAFTDTQYF.

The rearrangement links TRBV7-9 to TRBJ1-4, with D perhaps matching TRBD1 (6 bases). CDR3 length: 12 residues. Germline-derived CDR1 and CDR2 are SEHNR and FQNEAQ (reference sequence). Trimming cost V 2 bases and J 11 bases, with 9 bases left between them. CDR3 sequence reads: CASSLFGQKLFF. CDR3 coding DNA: TGTGCCAGCAGCTTATTCGGACAGAAACTGTTTTTT.

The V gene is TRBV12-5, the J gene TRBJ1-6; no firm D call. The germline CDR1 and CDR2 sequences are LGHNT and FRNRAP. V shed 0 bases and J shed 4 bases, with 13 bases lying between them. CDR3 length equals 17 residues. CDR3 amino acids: CASGLVTGRSYNSPLHF. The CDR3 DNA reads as TGTGCTAGTGGTTTGGTCACTGGACGGTCTTATAATTCACCCCTCCACTTT.

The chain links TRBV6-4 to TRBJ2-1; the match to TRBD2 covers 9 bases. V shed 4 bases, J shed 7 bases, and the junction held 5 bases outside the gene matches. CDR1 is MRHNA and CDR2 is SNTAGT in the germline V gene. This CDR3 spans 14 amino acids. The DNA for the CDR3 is TGTGCCAGCAGTGCTAGCGGGGAGGTTAATGAGCAGTTCTTC. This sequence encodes CASSASGEVNEQFF.

The CDR3 loop is CASSSAFDTEAFF. The CDR3 DNA reads as TGTGCCAGCAGCTCCGCTTTTGACACTGAAGCTTTCTTT. The gene calls are TRBV6-2 or TRBV6-3 and TRBJ1-1; unclear D gene. Germline V gene data show CDR1 as MNHEY and CDR2 as SVGEGT. The CDR3 contains 13 residues. Between the trimmed V and J ends, which lost 6 bases and 3 bases, there was a span of 11 bases.

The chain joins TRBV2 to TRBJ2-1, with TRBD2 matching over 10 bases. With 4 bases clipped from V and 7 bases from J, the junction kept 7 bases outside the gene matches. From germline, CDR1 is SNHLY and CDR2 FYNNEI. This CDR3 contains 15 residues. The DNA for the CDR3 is TGTGCCAGCAGTGCCTTAGCGGGAGGTTGGAATGAGCAGTTCTTC. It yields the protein CASSALAGGWNEQFF.

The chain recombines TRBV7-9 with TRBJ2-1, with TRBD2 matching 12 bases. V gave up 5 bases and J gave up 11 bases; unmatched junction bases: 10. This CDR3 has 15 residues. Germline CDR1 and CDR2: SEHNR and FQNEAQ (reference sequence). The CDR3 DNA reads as TGTGCCAGCAGCCCTCGGACTAGCGGGATGCGTCAGCAGTTCTTC. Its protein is CASSPRTSGMRQQFF.

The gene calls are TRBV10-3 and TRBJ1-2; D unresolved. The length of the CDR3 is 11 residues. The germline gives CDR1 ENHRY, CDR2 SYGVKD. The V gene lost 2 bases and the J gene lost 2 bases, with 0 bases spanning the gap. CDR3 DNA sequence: TGTGCCATCAGTGAGAACTATGGCTACACCTTC. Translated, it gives CAISENYGYTF.

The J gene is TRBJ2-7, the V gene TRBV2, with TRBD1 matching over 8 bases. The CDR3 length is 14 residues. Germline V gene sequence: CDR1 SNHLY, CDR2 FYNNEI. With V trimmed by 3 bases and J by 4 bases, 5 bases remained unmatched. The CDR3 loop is CASSEGRGQYEQYF. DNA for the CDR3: TGTGCCAGCAGTGAGGGCAGGGGGCAGTACGAGCAGTACTTC.

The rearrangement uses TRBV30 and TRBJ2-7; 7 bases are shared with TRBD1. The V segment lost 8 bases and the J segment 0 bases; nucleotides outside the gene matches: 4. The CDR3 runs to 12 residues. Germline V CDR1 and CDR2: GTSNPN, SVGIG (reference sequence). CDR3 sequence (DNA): TGTGCCGTACAGGGGTTCTCCTACGAGCAGTACTTC. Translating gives CAVQGFSYEQYF.

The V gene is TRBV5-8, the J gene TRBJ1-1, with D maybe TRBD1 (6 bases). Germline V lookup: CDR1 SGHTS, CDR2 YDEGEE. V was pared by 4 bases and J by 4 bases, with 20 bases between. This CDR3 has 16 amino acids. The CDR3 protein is CASSPPISGVATEAFF. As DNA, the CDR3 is TGTGCCAGCAGCCCTCCAATATCAGGGGTCGCCACTGAAGCTTTCTTT.

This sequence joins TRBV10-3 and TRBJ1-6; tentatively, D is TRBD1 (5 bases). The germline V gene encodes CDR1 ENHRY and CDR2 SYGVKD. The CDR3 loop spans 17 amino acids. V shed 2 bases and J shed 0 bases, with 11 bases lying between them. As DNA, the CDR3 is TGTGCCATCAGTGAGAGGGGAGTTAGCTCCTATAATTCACCCCTCCACTTT. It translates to CAISERGVSSYNSPLHF.

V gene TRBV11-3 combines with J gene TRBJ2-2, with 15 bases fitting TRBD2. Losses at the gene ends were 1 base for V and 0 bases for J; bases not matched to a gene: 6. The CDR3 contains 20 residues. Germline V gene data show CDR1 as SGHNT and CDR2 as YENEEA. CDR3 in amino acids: CASSLVRGLAGGPNTGELFF. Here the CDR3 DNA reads TGTGCCAGCAGCTTAGTTCGGGGACTAGCGGGAGGACCGAACACCGGGGAGCTGTTTTTT.

The CDR3 DNA follows: TGTGCCAGCAGTTACGGGGGCCCTGGGGATACGCAGTATTTT. Translation gives CASSYGGPGDTQYF. The rearrangement uses TRBV6-5 and TRBJ2-3; D might be TRBD1 (6 bases). This CDR3 has 14 amino acids. Trimming took 2 bases from V and 6 from J, leaving 12 bases between them. Germline V lookup: CDR1 MNHEY, CDR2 SVGAGI.

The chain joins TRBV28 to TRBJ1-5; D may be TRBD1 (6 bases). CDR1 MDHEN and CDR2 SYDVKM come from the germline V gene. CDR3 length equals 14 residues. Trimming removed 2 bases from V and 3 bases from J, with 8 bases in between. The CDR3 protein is CASSLAGVNQPQHF. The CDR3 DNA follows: TGTGCCAGCAGTTTAGCAGGGGTCAATCAGCCCCAGCATTTT.

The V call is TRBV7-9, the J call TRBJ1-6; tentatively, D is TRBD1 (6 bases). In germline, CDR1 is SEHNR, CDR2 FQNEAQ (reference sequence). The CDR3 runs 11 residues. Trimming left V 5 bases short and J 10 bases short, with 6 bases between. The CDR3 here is CASSQGSPLHF. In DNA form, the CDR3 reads TGTGCCAGCAGCCAGGGGTCACCCCTCCACTTT.

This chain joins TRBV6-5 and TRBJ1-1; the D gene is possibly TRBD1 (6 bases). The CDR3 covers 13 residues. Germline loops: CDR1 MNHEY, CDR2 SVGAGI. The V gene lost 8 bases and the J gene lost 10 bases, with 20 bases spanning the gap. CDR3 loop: CASDRASQGRAFF. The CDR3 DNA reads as TGTGCCAGCGATCGGGCCAGCCAGGGGCGAGCTTTCTTT.

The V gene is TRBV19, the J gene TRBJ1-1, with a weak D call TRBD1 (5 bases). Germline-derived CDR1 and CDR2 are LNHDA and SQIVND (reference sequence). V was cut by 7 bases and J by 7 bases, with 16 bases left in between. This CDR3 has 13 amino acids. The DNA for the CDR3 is TGTGCCAGTACCACCGATGGGGGGAATGAAGCTTTCTTT. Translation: CASTTDGGNEAFF.

CDR3 nucleotide sequence: TGTGCCAGCTCACCAAACCCCCCGGGAGGCAATCAGCCCCAGCATTTT. Its protein is CASSPNPPGGNQPQHF. The rearrangement uses TRBV18 and TRBJ1-5; no definite D call. The V end lost 2 bases, the J end lost 2 bases, and 13 bases lay between the germline ends. Germline values: CDR1 KGHSH, CDR2 LQKENI. The CDR3 extends over 16 amino acids.

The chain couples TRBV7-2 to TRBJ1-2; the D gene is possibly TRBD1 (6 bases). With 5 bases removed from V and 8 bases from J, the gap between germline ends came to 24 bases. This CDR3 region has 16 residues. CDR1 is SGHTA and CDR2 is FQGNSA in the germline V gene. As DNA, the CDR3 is TGTGCCAGCAGCCCCAATCTCAGGGGATTCGGGCTCGGCTACACCTTC. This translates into CASSPNLRGFGLGYTF.

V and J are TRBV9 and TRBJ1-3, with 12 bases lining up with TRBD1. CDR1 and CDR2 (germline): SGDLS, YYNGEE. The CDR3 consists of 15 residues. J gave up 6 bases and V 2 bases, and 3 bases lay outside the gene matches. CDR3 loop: CASSVGQGAENTIYF. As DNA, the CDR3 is TGTGCCAGCAGCGTGGGACAGGGGGCAGAAAACACCATATATTTT.

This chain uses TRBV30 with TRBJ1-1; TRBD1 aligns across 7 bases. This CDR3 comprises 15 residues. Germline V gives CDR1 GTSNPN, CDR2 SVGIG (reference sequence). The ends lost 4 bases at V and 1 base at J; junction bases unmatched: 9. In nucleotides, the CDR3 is TGTGCCTGGACCAACACGGGACAGAAGAACACTGAAGCTTTCTTT. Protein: CAWTNTGQKNTEAFF.

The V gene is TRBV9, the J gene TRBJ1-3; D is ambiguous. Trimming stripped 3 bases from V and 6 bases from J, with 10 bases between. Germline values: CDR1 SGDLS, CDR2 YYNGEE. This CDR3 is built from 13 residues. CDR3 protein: CASSDRAKNTIYF. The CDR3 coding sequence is TGTGCCAGCAGCGACCGGGCCAAAAACACCATATATTTT. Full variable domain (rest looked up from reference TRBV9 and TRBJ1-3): DSGVTQTPKHLITATGQRVTLRCSPRSGDLSVYWYQQSLDQGLQFLIQYYNGEERAKGNILERFSAQQFPDLHSELNLSSLELGDSALYFCASSDRAKNTIYFGEGSWLTVV.

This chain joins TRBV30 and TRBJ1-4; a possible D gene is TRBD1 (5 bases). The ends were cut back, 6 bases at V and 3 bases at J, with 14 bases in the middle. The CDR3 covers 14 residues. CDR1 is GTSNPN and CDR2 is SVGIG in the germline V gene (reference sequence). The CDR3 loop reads CACSKVGANEKLFF. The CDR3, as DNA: TGTGCCTGTTCAAAAGTGGGGGCTAATGAAAAACTGTTTTTT. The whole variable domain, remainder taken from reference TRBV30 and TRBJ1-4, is SQTIHQWPATLVQPVGSPLSLECTVEGTSNPNLYWYRQAAGRGLQLLFYSVGIGQISSEVPQNLSASRPQDRQFILSSKKLLLSDSGFYLCACSKVGANEKLFFGSGTQLSVL.

The CDR3 sequence: CASSLRGDGGYTF. As DNA, the CDR3 is TGTGCCAGCAGCTTGAGAGGGGACGGCGGCTACACCTTC. V is TRBV5-8 and J is TRBJ1-2; tentatively, D is TRBD1 (5 bases). CDR1 and CDR2 from the germline V gene are SGHTS and YDEGEE. Trimming took off 1 base at V and 8 bases at J, with 12 bases between the two ends. This CDR3 is built from 13 residues.

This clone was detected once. The CDR3 region has the DNA TGTGCCATCAGTTCCCCGGGGGAAATGAACACTGAAGCTTTCTTT. It specifies CAISSPGEMNTEAFF. The chain is built from TRBV10-3 and TRBJ1-1; possibly TRBD1 for D (5 bases). V shed 5 bases and J shed 0 bases, with 13 bases lying between them. This CDR3 has 15 amino acids. Germline V gene data show CDR1 as ENHRY and CDR2 as SYGVKD.

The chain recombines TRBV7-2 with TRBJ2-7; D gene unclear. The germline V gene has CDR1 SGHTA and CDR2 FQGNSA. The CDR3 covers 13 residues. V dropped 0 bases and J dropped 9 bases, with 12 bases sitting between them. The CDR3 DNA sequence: TGTGCCAGCAGCTTAGCGGAACAGCTAGGGCAGTACTTC. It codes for CASSLAEQLGQYF.